Described below is a single T cell receptor beta chain sequence and its context. Its antigen is currently unknown. These data belong to a study of cytomegalovirus exposure and HLA in healthy donors. Findings and caveats of the study: Most of the TCR beta V segments (in an earlier analysis) were productive either about 87% or about 30% of the time.

PCR was performed using 60 Vbeta and 13 Jbeta primers. Sequenced by immunoSEQ multiplex PCR; TCRdb stores in-frame clones only, minus some. Of under 200,000 clones detected, 65% to 90% appear once; the ten largest clones hold around 0.31%. Germline CDR1 is SGHNT and CDR2 is YENEEA. V lost 1 base to trimming and J lost 7 bases, with 19 bases between them. CDR3 length: 16 amino acids. This sequence joins TRBV11-3 and TRBJ2-5, with no clear D. Sequences were obtained from PBMCs. The clonotype comes from a woman in her thirties in good health and CMV-seronegative. This CDR3 is CASSLGAATPVGTQYF. The CDR3 nucleotides are TGTGCCAGCAGCTTAGGTGCCGCGACACCGGTAGGGACCCAGTACTTC.